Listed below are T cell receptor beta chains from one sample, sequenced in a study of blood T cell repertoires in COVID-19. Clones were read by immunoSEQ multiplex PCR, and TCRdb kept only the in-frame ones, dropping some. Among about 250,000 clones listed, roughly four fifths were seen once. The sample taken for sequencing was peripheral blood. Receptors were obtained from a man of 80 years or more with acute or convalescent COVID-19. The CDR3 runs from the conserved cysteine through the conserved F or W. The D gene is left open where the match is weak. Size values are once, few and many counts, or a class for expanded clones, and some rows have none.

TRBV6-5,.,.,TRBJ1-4,TGTGCCAGCAGTTACTCTTACAGGAATGAAAAACTGTTTTTT,CASSYSYRNEKLFF
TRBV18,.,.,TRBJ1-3,TGTGCCAGCTCATCACAGGAGTCTGGAAACACCATATATTTT,CASSSQESGNTIYF
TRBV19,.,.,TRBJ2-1,TGTGCCAGTAGTATTGGAGGACGGGGAATAAGACTGAGGCAGTTCTTC,CASSIGGRGIRLRQFF
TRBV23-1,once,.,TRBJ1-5,TGCGCCAGCAGTCAACCGCACATTTGCCTCAATCAGCCCCAGCATTTT,CASSQPHICLNQPQHF
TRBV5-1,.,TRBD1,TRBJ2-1,TGCGCCAGCAGCTTGATCGCAGGGGGCTCTTACAATGAGCAGTTCTTC,CASSLIAGGSYNEQFF
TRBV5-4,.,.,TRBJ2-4,TGTGCCAGCAGCTTTTATGGAGGGGGCCGGGTAGCCAAAAACATTCAGTACTTC,CASSFYGGGRVAKNIQYF
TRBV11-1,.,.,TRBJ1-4,TGTGCCAGCAGCCGTAACGCGGGGCTTACTAATGAAAAACTGTTTTTT,CASSRNAGLTNEKLFF
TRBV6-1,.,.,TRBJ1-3,TGTGCCAGCAGTGAAGCGCGGGAGTATGGAAACACCATATATTTT,CASSEAREYGNTIYF
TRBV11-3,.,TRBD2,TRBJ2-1,TGTGCCAGCAGCTTCGGGGGGCGGGAGGGCTACAATGAGCAGTTCTTC,CASSFGGREGYNEQFF
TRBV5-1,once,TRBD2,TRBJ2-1,TGCGCCAGCAGCTTGGCCCCAGCGGGAGGGGGCAATGAGCAGTTCTTC,CASSLAPAGGGNEQFF
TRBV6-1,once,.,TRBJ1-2,TGTGCCAGCAGTGAAGGCGGGGTACGGGGCTACACCTTC,CASSEGGVRGYTF
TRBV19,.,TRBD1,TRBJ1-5,TGTGCCAGTACCTCCTGGACAGGGGATCAGCCCCAGCATTTT,CASTSWTGDQPQHF
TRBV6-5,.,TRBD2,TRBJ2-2,TGTGCCAGCGGTTCTAGGGGCCGGGGGGACACCGGGGAGCTGTTTTTT,CASGSRGRGDTGELFF
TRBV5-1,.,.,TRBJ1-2,TGCGCCAGCAGCTTGGGGTCAGACTATGGCTACACCTTC,CASSLGSDYGYTF
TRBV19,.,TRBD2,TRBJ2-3,TGTGCCAGTAGTATAGCCCTCGGGAGGGCAGATACGCAGTATTTT,CASSIALGRADTQYF
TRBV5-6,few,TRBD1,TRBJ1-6,TGTGCCAGCAGCCTGACAGGGTATAATTCACCCCTCCACTTT,CASSLTGYNSPLHF
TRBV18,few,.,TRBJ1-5,TGTGCCAGCTCACTACAGGGTAGATGGCAGCCCCAGCATTTT,CASSLQGRWQPQHF
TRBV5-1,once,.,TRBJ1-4,TGCGCCAGCAGCTCAACACAGGGTTCAGCTGAAAAACTGTTTTTT,CASSSTQGSAEKLFF
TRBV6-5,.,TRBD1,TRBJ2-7,TGTGCCAGCAGTTCCCGGGACAGTTCCTACGAGCAGTACTTC,CASSSRDSSYEQYF
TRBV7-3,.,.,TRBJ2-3,TGTGCCAGCAGCTTTAGCCCCACAGATACGCAGTATTTT,CASSFSPTDTQYF
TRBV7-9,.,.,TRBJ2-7,TGTGCCAGCAGCCCGGTAGGGGGCTACGAGCAGTACTTC,CASSPVGGYEQYF
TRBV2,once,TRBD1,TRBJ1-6,TGTGCCAGCAGATACAGGGGGCGTTCACCCCTCCACTTT,CASRYRGRSPLHF
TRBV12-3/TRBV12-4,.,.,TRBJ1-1,TGTGCCAGCACTATGGGACACAACACTGAAGCTTTCTTT,CASTMGHNTEAFF
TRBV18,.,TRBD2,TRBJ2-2,TGTGCCAGCTCACCACCGTCGGGACTAGGGGACACCGGGGAGCTGTTTTTT,CASSPPSGLGDTGELFF
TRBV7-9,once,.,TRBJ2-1,TGTGCCAGCAGCGCCGGGTTTACCAATGAGCAGTTCTTC,CASSAGFTNEQFF
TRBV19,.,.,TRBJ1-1,TGTGCCAGTTCAGGGTTGAACACTGAAGCTTTCTTT,CASSGLNTEAFF
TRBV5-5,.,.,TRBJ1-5,TGTGCCAGCAGCTTGGTTGGCCAGAGCAATCAGCCCCAGCATTTT,CASSLVGQSNQPQHF
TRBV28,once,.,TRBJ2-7,TGTGCCAGCAGCCGTTACGAGCAGTACTTC,CASSRYEQYF
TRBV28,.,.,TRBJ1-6,TGTGCCAGCAAACGGTATAATTCACCCCTCCACTTT,CASKRYNSPLHF
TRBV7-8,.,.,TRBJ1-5,TGTGCCAGCAGCTTATCAACAGGGAGCAATCAGCCCCAGCATTTT,CASSLSTGSNQPQHF
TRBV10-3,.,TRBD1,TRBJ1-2,TGTGCCATCAGTGCCCCTTCGACAGGGAGGAACTATGGCTACACCTTC,CAISAPSTGRNYGYTF
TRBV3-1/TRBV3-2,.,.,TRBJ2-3,TGTGCCAGCAGCCACCTGGGGGCAGATGTCACAGATACGCAGTATTTT,CASSHLGADVTDTQYF